One and the same sample provided the 5 T cell receptor beta chains below, sequenced in a study of post-analysis software for immune sequencing data. Each TCR beta cDNA library carried unique molecular identifiers. TCRdb analysed the PCR reads with MiXCR anew, one entry per CDR3 protein. This sample yields roughly 800,000 distinct CDR3 sequences, of which 46% are seen a single time; roughly 4.9% belongs to the top ten. Study-wide results and limits: There were five TRBV segments more frequent in patients than controls, and TRBV5-6, TRBV5-1 and TRBV20-1 were among them.

These receptors lack a known antigen. Sequencing was carried out using blood. The receptors originated from a girl aged 5 to 17 with multiple sclerosis.

This sequence joins TRBV20-1 and TRBJ2-3; D gene uncertain. The CDR3 totals 13 residues. Looked up from germline, CDR1 is DFQATT and CDR2 is SNEGSKA (reference sequence). Trimming shortened V by 5 bases and J by 2 bases, and 11 bases separated the two germline ends. CDR3: CSAGSDLTDTQYF. For the CDR3, the DNA is TGCAGTGCTGGGTCAGACCTCACAGATACGCAGTATTTT.

The genes are TRBV9 and TRBJ2-3; 12 bases fit TRBD2. Germline V gives CDR1 SGDLS, CDR2 YYNGEE. The CDR3 totals 14 residues. V lost 8 bases and J lost 6; bases outside the gene matches: 7. This chain's CDR3 is CASSSGRATDTQYF. The CDR3 coding sequence is TGTGCCAGTTCTAGCGGGAGGGCGACGGATACGCAGTATTTT.

The rearrangement joins TRBV4-2 to TRBJ2-1, with D possibly being TRBD1 or TRBD2 (5 bases each). V lost 1 base, J lost 2 bases, and 15 bases lay in between. The CDR3 length is 17 residues. Germline V gene lookup returns CDR1 LGHNA and CDR2 YNFKEQ. The CDR3 sequence is CASSQVSLGDPYNEQFF. The CDR3 region has the DNA TGTGCCAGCAGCCAAGTAAGTCTGGGGGATCCCTACAATGAGCAGTTCTTC.

The chain combines TRBV20-1 with TRBJ2-3; D might be TRBD2 (6 bases). Germline V gene data show CDR1 as DFQATT and CDR2 as SNEGSKA (reference sequence). V was trimmed by 3 bases and J by 0 bases, leaving 19 bases between them. The CDR3 loop spans 17 amino acids. The CDR3 spells CSASSRPAGGSTDTQYF. CDR3 nucleotide sequence: TGCAGTGCTAGTAGCCGTCCAGCGGGCGGAAGCACAGATACGCAGTATTTT.

This clonotype has a handful of counts. The rearrangement links TRBV4-3 to TRBJ2-7, with 9 nucleotides matching TRBD2. Germline values: CDR1 LGHNA, CDR2 YSLEER. This CDR3 has 15 residues. V dropped 5 bases and J dropped 3; count of bases not matched to a gene: 8. The CDR3 bases are TGCGCCAGCAGCACAGGGGCGGGAGGGGACTACGAGCAGTACTTC. Translating gives CASSTGAGGDYEQYF.